The entry below gives a single TCR beta chain sequence along with its context. Using immunoSEQ multiplex PCR, the repertoire was profiled, and TCRdb retains in-frame clones only, with some absent. The data contain 300,000 to 400,000 clones, about 82% of them singletons. The record originates from a study of Ad26.COV2.S vaccination and SARS-CoV-2 variants. Sample treatment: about 20 received Ad26.COV2.S at low or high dose, single or two shots; 5 received placebo; per-sample allocation not given. Sampling was performed 63 days after the first vaccine or placebo injection. An Ad26 vector expressing Wuhan-strain SARS-CoV-2 spike constituted the vaccine. This specimen was peripheral blood, taken in a trial of Ad26.COV2.S vaccine versus placebo. This TCR came from a person aged 18-65 years who received the Ad26.COV2.S COVID-19 vaccine or a placebo.

This CDR3 reads CASSSGTGANEKLFF. CDR3 DNA sequence: TGTGCCAGCAGCTCCGGGACAGGAGCGAATGAAAAACTGTTTTTT. The chain employs TRBV7-9 and TRBJ1-4, with TRBD1 matching 8 bases. Germline CDR1 is SEHNR and CDR2 is FQNEAQ (reference sequence). CDR3 length: 15 residues. V lost 4 bases to trimming and J lost 5 bases; unmatched junction nucleotides: 6.